This TCR beta chain was profiled in a study of blood T cell repertoires in COVID-19. The wider study: The cDNA or gDNA used as material had been derived from T cells, B-cell-depleted T cells, or PBMCs.

The study recruited people aged roughly 18 to 95 years across about two dozen US areas. Participants had their cohort set by participant-reported clinical history. Among Cohort 3 donors, those recovered had two negative PCRs, clearance, or symptom resolution. Germline V CDR1 and CDR2: SEHNR, FQNEAQ (reference sequence). The CDR3 covers 14 residues. V lost 3 bases to trimming and J lost 1 base, with 10 bases between them. Sequencing was performed with immunoSEQ multiplex PCR; in TCRdb, only in-frame clones are kept and a portion is missing. The data show hundreds of thousands of clones, more than 80% seen once.

This receptor was identified in a man aged 30 to 45 who had recovered from COVID-19. V usage is TRBV7-9 and J usage is TRBJ2-7, with D possibly being TRBD2 (5 bases). The sequenced material came from PBMCs or T cells enriched from blood (not recorded which). The CDR3 DNA reads TGTGCCAGCAGCTTCCTGGGAGCATCCTACGAGCAGTACTTC. Its protein product is CASSFLGASYEQYF.